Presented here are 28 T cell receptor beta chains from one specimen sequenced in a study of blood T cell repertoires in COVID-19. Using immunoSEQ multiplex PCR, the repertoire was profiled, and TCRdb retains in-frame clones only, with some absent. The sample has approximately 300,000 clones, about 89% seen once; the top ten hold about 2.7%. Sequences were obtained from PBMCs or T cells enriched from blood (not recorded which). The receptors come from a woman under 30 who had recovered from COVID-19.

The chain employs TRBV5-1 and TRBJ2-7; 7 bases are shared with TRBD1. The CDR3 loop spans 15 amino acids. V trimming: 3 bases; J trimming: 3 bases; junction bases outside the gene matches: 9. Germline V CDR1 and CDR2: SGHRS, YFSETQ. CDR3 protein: CASSSEGTVGYEQYF. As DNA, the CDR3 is TGCGCCAGCAGCTCCGAAGGGACAGTTGGCTACGAGCAGTACTTC.

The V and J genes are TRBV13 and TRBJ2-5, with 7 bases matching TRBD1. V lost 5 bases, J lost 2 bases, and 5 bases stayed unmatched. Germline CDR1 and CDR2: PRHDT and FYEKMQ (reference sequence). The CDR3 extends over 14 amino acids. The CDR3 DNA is TGTGCCAGCAGCCGGACAGGACATCAAGAGACCCAGTACTTC. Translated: CASSRTGHQETQYF.

CDR3 in amino acids: CASSPIRYRVYEQFF. Here the CDR3 DNA reads TGTGCCAGTAGCCCTATCCGTTACCGGGTGTATGAGCAGTTCTTC. This chain uses TRBV19 with TRBJ2-1, with D unresolved. Trimming removed 6 bases from V and 8 bases from J, with 20 bases in between. This CDR3 is 15 amino acids long. Germline V gene data show CDR1 as LNHDA and CDR2 as SQIVND (reference sequence).

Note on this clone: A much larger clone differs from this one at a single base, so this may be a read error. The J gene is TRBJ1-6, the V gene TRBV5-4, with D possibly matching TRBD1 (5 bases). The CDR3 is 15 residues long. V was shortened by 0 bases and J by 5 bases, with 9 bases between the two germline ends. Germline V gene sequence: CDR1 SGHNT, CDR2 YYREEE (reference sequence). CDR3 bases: TGTGCCAGCAGCTTGGACAGGACGAATAATTCACCCCTCCACTTT. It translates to CASSLDRTNNSPLHF. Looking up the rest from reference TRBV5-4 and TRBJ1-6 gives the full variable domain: ETGVTQSPTHLIKTRGQQVTLRCSSQSGHNTVSWYQQALGQGPQFIFQYYREEENGRGNFPPRFSGLQFPNYSSELNVNALELDDSALYLCASSLDRTNNSPLHFGNGTRLTVT.

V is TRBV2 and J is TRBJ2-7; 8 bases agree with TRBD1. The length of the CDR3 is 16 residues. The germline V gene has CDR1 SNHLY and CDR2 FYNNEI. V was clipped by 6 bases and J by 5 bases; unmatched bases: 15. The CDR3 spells CASSVAVDRAVDEQYF. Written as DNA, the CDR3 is TGTGCCAGCAGCGTGGCTGTGGACAGGGCGGTCGACGAGCAGTACTTC.

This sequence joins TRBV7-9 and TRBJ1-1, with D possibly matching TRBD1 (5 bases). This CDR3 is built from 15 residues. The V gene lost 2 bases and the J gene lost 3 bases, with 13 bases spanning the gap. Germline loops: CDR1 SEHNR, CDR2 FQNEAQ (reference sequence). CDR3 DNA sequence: TGTGCCAGCAGCTTATTCGTCGCGGGGGACACTGAAGCTTTCTTT. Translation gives CASSLFVAGDTEAFF.

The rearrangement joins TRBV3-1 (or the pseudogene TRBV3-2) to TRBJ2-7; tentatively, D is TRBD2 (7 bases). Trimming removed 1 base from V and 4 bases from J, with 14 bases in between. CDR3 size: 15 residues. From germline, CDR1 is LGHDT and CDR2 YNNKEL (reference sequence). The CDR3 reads CASSQVRGGRYEQYF. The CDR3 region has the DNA TGTGCCAGCAGCCAAGTTAGGGGGGGGCGTTACGAGCAGTACTTC.

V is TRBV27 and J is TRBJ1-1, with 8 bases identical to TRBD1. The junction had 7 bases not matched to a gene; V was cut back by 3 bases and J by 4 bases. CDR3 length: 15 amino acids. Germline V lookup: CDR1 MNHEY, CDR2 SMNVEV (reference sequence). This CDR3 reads CASSFWTGTSTEAFF. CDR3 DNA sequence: TGTGCCAGCAGTTTTTGGACAGGGACGAGCACTGAAGCTTTCTTT.

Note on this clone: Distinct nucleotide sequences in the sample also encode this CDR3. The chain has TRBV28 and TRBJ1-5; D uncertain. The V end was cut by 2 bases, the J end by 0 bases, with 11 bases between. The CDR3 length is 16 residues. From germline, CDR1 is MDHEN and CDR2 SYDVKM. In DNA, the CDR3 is TGTGCCAGCAGTTTAAGAGGGTGGAATAGCAATCAGCCCCAGCATTTT. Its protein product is CASSLRGWNSNQPQHF.

CDR3 sequence (DNA): TGTGCCAGTAGTCTCGGGGGGCGGATATACGAGCAGTACTTC. Translated: CASSLGGRIYEQYF. The chain carries TRBV19 and TRBJ2-7; weak D call: TRBD2 (7 bases). The length of the CDR3 is 14 residues. Per germline, CDR1 LNHDA and CDR2 SQIVND (reference sequence). V lost 5 bases and J 4 bases, leaving 15 bases between the germline ends.

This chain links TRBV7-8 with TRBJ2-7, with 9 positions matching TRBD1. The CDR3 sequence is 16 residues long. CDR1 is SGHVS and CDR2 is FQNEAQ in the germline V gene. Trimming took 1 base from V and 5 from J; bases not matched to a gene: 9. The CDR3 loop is CASSLGLRDRDNEQYF. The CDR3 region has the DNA TGTGCCAGCAGCTTAGGGCTTAGGGACAGGGACAACGAGCAGTACTTC.

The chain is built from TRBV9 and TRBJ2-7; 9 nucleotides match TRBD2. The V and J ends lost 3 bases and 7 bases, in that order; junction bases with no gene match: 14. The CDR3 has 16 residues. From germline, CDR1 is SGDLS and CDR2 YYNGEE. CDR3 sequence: CASSATPSGAMGEQYF. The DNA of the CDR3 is TGTGCCAGCAGCGCAACCCCTAGCGGGGCTATGGGGGAGCAGTACTTC. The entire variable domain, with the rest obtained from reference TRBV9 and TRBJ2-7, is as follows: DSGVTQTPKHLITATGQRVTLRCSPRSGDLSVYWYQQSLDQGLQFLIQYYNGEERAKGNILERFSAQQFPDLHSELNLSSLELGDSALYFCASSATPSGAMGEQYFGPGTRLTVT.

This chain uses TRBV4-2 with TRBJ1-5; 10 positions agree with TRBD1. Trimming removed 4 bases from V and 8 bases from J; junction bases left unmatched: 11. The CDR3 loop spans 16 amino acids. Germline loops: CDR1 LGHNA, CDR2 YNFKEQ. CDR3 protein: CASSRGGQGLGEPQHF. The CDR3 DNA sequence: TGTGCCAGCAGCCGCGGGGGACAGGGGCTGGGAGAGCCCCAGCATTTT.

Written as DNA, the CDR3 is TGTGCCAGCAGTGGGGCACTGGAAAAACTGTTTTTT. This gives the protein CASSGALEKLFF. This chain uses TRBV2 with TRBJ1-4; D remains ambiguous. V lost 4 bases and J 8 bases, leaving 8 bases between the germline ends. The CDR3 contains 12 residues. Per the germline V gene, CDR1 is SNHLY and CDR2 is FYNNEI.

CDR3 in amino acids: CAWRQGAGELFF. CDR3 DNA sequence: TGTGCCTGGAGACAGGGTGCCGGGGAGCTGTTTTTT. The chain joins TRBV30 to TRBJ2-2; TRBD1 is a possible D gene (6 bases). The germline V gene has CDR1 GTSNPN and CDR2 SVGIG (reference sequence). The CDR3 spans 12 residues. The germline V and J ends were trimmed by 3 bases and 6 bases, with 8 bases remaining between them.

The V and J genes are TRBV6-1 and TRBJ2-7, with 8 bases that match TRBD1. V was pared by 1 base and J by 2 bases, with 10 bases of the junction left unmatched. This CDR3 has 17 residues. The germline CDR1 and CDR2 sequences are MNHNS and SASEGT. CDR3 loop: CASSEVTGALWTYEQYF. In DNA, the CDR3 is TGTGCCAGCAGTGAAGTGACAGGGGCGTTATGGACCTACGAGCAGTACTTC.

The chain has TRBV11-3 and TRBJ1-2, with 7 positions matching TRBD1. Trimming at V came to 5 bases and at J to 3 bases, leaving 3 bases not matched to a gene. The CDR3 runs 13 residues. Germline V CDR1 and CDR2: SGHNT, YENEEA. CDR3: CASSHTGDYGYTF. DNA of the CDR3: TGTGCCAGCAGCCATACAGGGGACTATGGCTACACCTTC.

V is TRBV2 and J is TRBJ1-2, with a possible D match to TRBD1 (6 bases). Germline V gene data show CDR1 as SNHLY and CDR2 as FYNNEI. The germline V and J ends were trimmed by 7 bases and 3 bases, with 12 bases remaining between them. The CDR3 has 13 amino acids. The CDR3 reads CASIIKGDYGYTF. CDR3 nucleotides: TGTGCCAGCATCATCAAGGGGGACTATGGCTACACCTTC.

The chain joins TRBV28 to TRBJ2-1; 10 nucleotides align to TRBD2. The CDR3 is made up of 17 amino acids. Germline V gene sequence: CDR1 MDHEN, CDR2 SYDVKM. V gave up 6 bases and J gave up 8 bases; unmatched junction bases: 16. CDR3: CASSLSRSSGSRDEQFF. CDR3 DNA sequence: TGTGCCAGCAGCCTTAGCCGATCTAGCGGGAGTAGGGATGAGCAGTTCTTC.

CDR3 in DNA: TGTGCCAGCAGCCACCCAGGGACAGTCACGTTTTACGAGCAGTACTTC. Amino acids: CASSHPGTVTFYEQYF. The chain combines TRBV3-1 (or the pseudogene TRBV3-2) with TRBJ2-7; 7 bases agree with TRBD1. Trimming took 3 bases from V and 4 from J; bases not matched to a gene: 12. From germline, CDR1 is LGHDT and CDR2 YNNKEL (reference sequence). This CDR3 contains 16 residues.

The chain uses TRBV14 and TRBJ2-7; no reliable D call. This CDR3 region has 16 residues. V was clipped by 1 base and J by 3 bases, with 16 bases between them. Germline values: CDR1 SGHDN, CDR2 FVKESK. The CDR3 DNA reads TGTGCCAGCAGCCAAGTTGTTCGGTCCAGGTTCTACGAGCAGTACTTC. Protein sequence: CASSQVVRSRFYEQYF.

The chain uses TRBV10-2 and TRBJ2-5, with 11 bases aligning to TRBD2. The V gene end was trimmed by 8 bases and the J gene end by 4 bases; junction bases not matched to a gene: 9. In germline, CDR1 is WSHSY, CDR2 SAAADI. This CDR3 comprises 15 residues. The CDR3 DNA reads TGCGCCAGCTCTAGCGGGGGGCCACCGGGAGAGACCCAGTACTTC. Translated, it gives CASSSGGPPGETQYF.

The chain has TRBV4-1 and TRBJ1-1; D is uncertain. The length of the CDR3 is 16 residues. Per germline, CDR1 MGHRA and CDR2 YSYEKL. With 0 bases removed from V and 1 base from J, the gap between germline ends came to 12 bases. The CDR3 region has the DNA TGCGCCAGCAGCCAAGATCAGCGGGTGGGGAACACTGAAGCTTTCTTT. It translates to CASSQDQRVGNTEAFF.

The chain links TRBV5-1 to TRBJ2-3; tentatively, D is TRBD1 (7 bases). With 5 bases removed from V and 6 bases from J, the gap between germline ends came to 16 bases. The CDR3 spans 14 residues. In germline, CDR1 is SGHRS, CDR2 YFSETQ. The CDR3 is CASRNRGGLDTQYF. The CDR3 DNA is TGCGCCAGCAGGAACAGGGGAGGTCTGGATACGCAGTATTTT.

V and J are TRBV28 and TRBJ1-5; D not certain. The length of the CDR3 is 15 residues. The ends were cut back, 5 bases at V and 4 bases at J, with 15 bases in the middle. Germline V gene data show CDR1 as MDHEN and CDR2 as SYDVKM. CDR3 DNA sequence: TGTGCCAGCAGTCCCCCCACCAGCGGAAATCAGCCCCAGCATTTT. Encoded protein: CASSPPTSGNQPQHF.

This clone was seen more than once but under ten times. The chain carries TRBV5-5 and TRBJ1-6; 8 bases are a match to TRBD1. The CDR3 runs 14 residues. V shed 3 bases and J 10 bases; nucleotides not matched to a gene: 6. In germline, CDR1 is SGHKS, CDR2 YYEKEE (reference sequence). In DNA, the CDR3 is TGTGCCAGCAGCTCAGACAGGGGAGGCTCACCCCTCCACTTT. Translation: CASSSDRGGSPLHF.

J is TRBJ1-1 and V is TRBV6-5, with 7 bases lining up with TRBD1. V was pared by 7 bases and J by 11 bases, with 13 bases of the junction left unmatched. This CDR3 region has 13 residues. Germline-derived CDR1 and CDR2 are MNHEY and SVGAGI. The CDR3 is CASTPRQGTSAFF. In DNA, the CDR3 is TGTGCCAGCACTCCTAGACAGGGAACTTCGGCTTTCTTT.

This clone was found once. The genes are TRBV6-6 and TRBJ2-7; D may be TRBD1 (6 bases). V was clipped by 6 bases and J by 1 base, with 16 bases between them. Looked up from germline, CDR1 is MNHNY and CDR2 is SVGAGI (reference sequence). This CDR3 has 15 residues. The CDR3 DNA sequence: TGTGCCAGCAGCCTTGACAGGTCTTCTTCCTACGAGCAGTACTTC. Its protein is CASSLDRSSSYEQYF.